Below, 30 T cell receptor beta chains from the same sample are listed, as sequenced in a study of blood T cell repertoires in COVID-19. Repertoires were generated with immunoSEQ multiplex PCR, while TCRdb's copy carries only in-frame clones and drops some. Found here are about 380,000 clones, 70% to 90% of them singletons; the top ten hold about 1.2%. What was sequenced was PBMCs or T cells enriched from blood (not recorded which). Source of these receptors: a woman younger than 30 who had recovered from COVID-19.

The CDR3 DNA follows: TGTGCCAGCAGTGGACCCGGGACAGGGGTCTCTGGCTACACCTTC. It encodes CASSGPGTGVSGYTF. The chain joins TRBV28 to TRBJ1-2, with 10 bases that match TRBD1. Germline loops: CDR1 MDHEN, CDR2 SYDVKM. The CDR3 loop spans 15 amino acids. The V and J ends lost 5 bases and 7 bases, in that order; junction bases with no gene match: 10.

CDR3 coding DNA: TGTGCCAGACGACTAGCGGACTCCACAGATACGCAGTATTTT. This sequence encodes CARRLADSTDTQYF. The rearrangement links TRBV2 to TRBJ2-3, with 9 bases matching TRBD2. The CDR3 is made up of 14 amino acids. J was trimmed by 2 bases and V by 9 bases; bases with no gene match: 6. In germline, CDR1 is SNHLY, CDR2 FYNNEI.

The rearrangement joins TRBV27 to TRBJ2-5, with 7 bases lining up with TRBD2. Germline values: CDR1 MNHEY, CDR2 SMNVEV (reference sequence). Trimming removed 5 bases from V and 7 bases from J; junction bases left unmatched: 4. CDR3 length: 12 residues. The CDR3 DNA follows: TGTGCCAGCAGTATCCCGGGGGGGACCCAGTACTTC. Its protein is CASSIPGGTQYF.

The chain is built from TRBV7-2 and TRBJ1-5; D ambiguous. Trimming cost V 1 base and J 6 bases, with 13 bases left between them. Germline V gene lookup returns CDR1 SGHTA and CDR2 FQGNSA. The CDR3 is 15 amino acids. Here the CDR3 reads CASSLDLGNSQPQHF. CDR3 nucleotides: TGTGCCAGCAGCTTAGATTTGGGCAACAGTCAGCCCCAGCATTTT.

In nucleotides, the CDR3 is TGTGCCAGCAGCCGGGGGGGCCAAGAGACCCAGTACTTC. It is translated as CASSRGGQETQYF. The genes are TRBV6-2 or TRBV6-3 and TRBJ2-5, with 8 bases lining up with TRBD2. The V and J ends lost 6 bases and 1 base, in that order; junction bases with no gene match: 1. The CDR3 runs to 13 residues. Germline CDR1 is MNHEY and CDR2 is SVGEGT.

By proportion, this clone is medium-sized. The chain has TRBV28 and TRBJ1-1; D is perhaps TRBD1 (5 bases). With 8 bases removed from V and 2 bases from J, the gap between germline ends came to 21 bases. This CDR3 spans 16 amino acids. CDR1 MDHEN and CDR2 SYDVKM come from the germline V gene. CDR3 protein: CASAPLHLDSNTEAFF. The CDR3 region has the DNA TGTGCCAGCGCCCCGCTCCACCTTGACAGTAACACTGAAGCTTTCTTT. Using reference TRBV28 and TRBJ1-1 for the parts outside the CDR3, the full variable domain is DVKVTQSSRYLVKRTGEKVFLECVQDMDHENMFWYRQDPGLGLRLIYFSYDVKMKEKGDIPEGYSVSREKKERFSLILESASTNQTSMYLCASAPLHLDSNTEAFFGQGTRLTVV.

The rearrangement joins TRBV11-2 to TRBJ2-3; 7 bases map to TRBD1. CDR3 length: 15 amino acids. From germline, CDR1 is SGHAT and CDR2 FQNNGV. The V gene end was trimmed by 4 bases and the J gene end by 4 bases; junction bases not matched to a gene: 8. The CDR3 DNA reads TGTGCCAGCAGCTCCTACAGGGGTCGGGCAGATACGCAGTATTTT. It encodes CASSSYRGRADTQYF.

The rearrangement uses TRBV2 and TRBJ1-4, with 7 bases lining up with TRBD1. The CDR3 has 15 residues. Trimming cost V 7 bases and J 2 bases; bases outside gene matches: 7. Germline V gene sequence: CDR1 SNHLY, CDR2 FYNNEI. CDR3 nucleotides: TGTGCCAGCAAACACGACAGGGTCACTAATGAAAAACTGTTTTTT. Amino acid sequence: CASKHDRVTNEKLFF.

This CDR3 is CASSIVGYRGNQPQHF. The DNA for the CDR3 is TGTGCCAGTAGTATAGTAGGCTACCGGGGAAATCAGCCCCAGCATTTT. The chain employs TRBV19 and TRBJ1-5; no clear D. Germline CDR1 is LNHDA and CDR2 is SQIVND (reference sequence). This CDR3 region has 16 residues. Trimming left V 1 base short and J 4 bases short, with 14 bases between. Using reference TRBV19 and TRBJ1-5 for the parts outside the CDR3, the full variable domain is DGGITQSPKYLFRKEGQNVTLSCEQNLNHDAMYWYRQDPGQGLRLIYYSQIVNDFQKGDIAEGYSVSREKKESFPLTVTSAQKNPTAFYLCASSIVGYRGNQPQHFGDGTRLSIL.

The chain uses TRBV27 and TRBJ1-1; 8 nucleotides match TRBD1. The germline gives CDR1 MNHEY, CDR2 SMNVEV (reference sequence). V lost 3 bases to trimming and J lost 0 bases; unmatched junction nucleotides: 6. The CDR3 is 16 residues long. The CDR3 nucleotides are TGTGCCAGCAGTTTGCGATGGACAGGGATGAACACTGAAGCTTTCTTT. Its protein is CASSLRWTGMNTEAFF.

The chain is built from TRBV9 and TRBJ2-3; TRBD1 matches at 10 bases. The CDR3 totals 15 residues. V lost 2 bases and J lost 4; bases outside the gene matches: 4. Germline V gene lookup returns CDR1 SGDLS and CDR2 YYNGEE. The CDR3 is CASSVGTGESDTQYF. CDR3 bases: TGTGCCAGCAGCGTCGGGACAGGGGAATCAGATACGCAGTATTTT.

The chain links TRBV9 to TRBJ1-1; D possibly corresponds to TRBD1 (6 bases). Trimming took off 0 bases at V and 1 base at J, with 10 bases between the two ends. This CDR3 is 15 amino acids long. Per the germline V gene, CDR1 is SGDLS and CDR2 is YYNGEE. CDR3 amino acids: CASSVGDIQNTEAFF. In DNA, the CDR3 is TGTGCCAGCAGCGTAGGGGACATACAGAACACTGAAGCTTTCTTT. Full variable domain (rest looked up from reference TRBV9 and TRBJ1-1): DSGVTQTPKHLITATGQRVTLRCSPRSGDLSVYWYQQSLDQGLQFLIQYYNGEERAKGNILERFSAQQFPDLHSELNLSSLELGDSALYFCASSVGDIQNTEAFFGQGTRLTVV.

This rearrangement joins TRBV27 to TRBJ1-2; 7 bases are shared with TRBD1. CDR3 length: 15 amino acids. V was clipped by 5 bases and J by 8 bases; unmatched bases: 14. The germline V gene has CDR1 MNHEY and CDR2 SMNVEV (reference sequence). This CDR3 reads CASSTRDSPAGGYTF. The CDR3 DNA follows: TGTGCCAGCAGTACGCGGGACAGCCCCGCGGGGGGCTACACCTTC.

The chain combines TRBV27 with TRBJ1-2; a weak D match, TRBD1 (6 bases). Germline V gives CDR1 MNHEY, CDR2 SMNVEV (reference sequence). This CDR3 region has 13 residues. Trimming took off 6 bases at V and 5 bases at J, with 13 bases between the two ends. CDR3 bases: TGTGCCAGCAGCAGGGACACGCGATATGGCTACACCTTC. Amino acids: CASSRDTRYGYTF.

The V gene is TRBV10-3, the J gene TRBJ2-5; 9 bases map to TRBD1. The germline V gene encodes CDR1 ENHRY and CDR2 SYGVKD. Losses at the gene ends were 5 bases for V and 3 bases for J; bases not matched to a gene: 10. This CDR3 is built from 16 residues. The CDR3 nucleotides read TGTGCCATCAGTACGGGACAGGGCGCACCTGAAGAGACCCAGTACTTC. Its protein product is CAISTGQGAPEETQYF.

The sample holds one count of this clone. The rearrangement links TRBV7-2 to TRBJ2-7; unclear D gene. The CDR3 sequence is 14 residues long. In germline, CDR1 is SGHTA, CDR2 FQGNSA. V lost 2 bases and J 3 bases, leaving 11 bases between the germline ends. The CDR3 nucleotides are TGTGCCAGCAGCTTAAGCTTGCCAAACTACGAGCAGTACTTC. Its translation: CASSLSLPNYEQYF.

This clone was picked up one time. This rearrangement joins TRBV2 to TRBJ2-3, with D maybe TRBD2 (6 bases). The CDR3 runs to 16 residues. Trimming took 4 bases from V and 0 from J, leaving 14 bases between them. Germline V CDR1 and CDR2: SNHLY, FYNNEI. CDR3: CASSGGGQSSTDTQYF. The CDR3 DNA reads as TGTGCCAGCAGTGGTGGAGGGCAGTCTAGCACAGATACGCAGTATTTT.

The CDR3 loop is CASSSTYLVPLFF. As DNA, the CDR3 is TGTGCCAGCAGCTCCACATATCTTGTCCCCCTGTTTTTT. The rearrangement links TRBV7-9 to TRBJ2-2; the D is unclear. With 4 bases removed from V and 14 bases from J, the gap between germline ends came to 17 bases. The CDR3 covers 13 residues. Germline-derived CDR1 and CDR2 are SEHNR and FQNEAQ (reference sequence).

The chain combines TRBV19 with TRBJ1-2; 8 bases map to TRBD1. The length of the CDR3 is 13 residues. Trimming at V came to 5 bases and at J to 5 bases, leaving 4 bases not matched to a gene. Germline-derived CDR1 and CDR2 are LNHDA and SQIVND (reference sequence). DNA of the CDR3: TGTGCCAGTAGTGTAGGACAGGGTTATGGCTACACCTTC. This encodes CASSVGQGYGYTF.

This clone was found once. The genes are TRBV28 and TRBJ1-2; the D is unclear. Germline CDR1 and CDR2: MDHEN and SYDVKM. This CDR3 comprises 11 residues. V was cut by 4 bases and J by 7 bases, with 7 bases left in between. The CDR3 spells CASSSSPGYTF. CDR3 DNA sequence: TGTGCCAGCAGTTCTAGTCCTGGCTACACCTTC.

The rearrangement joins TRBV9 to TRBJ2-1; tentative D call: TRBD2 (6 bases). Between the trimmed V and J ends, which lost 3 bases and 7 bases, there was a span of 23 bases. This CDR3 comprises 17 residues. Germline V lookup: CDR1 SGDLS, CDR2 YYNGEE. In nucleotides, the CDR3 is TGTGCCAGCAGCGCACAAGCGGGCTCCGGGCGCCAGAATGAGCAGTTCTTC. It encodes CASSAQAGSGRQNEQFF.

V is TRBV5-1 and J is TRBJ1-6, with 7 bases fitting TRBD1. The germline V gene encodes CDR1 SGHRS and CDR2 YFSETQ. The CDR3 runs 15 residues. V lost 5 bases and J lost 6; bases outside the gene matches: 8. The CDR3 DNA sequence: TGCGCCAGCAGTTCGATACAGGGGATTAATTCACCCCTCCACTTT. Protein product: CASSSIQGINSPLHF.

V and J are TRBV11-3 and TRBJ2-1; TRBD2 might be the D (5 bases). This CDR3 has 13 amino acids. Between the trimmed V and J ends, which lost 5 bases and 8 bases, there was a span of 13 bases. Germline loops: CDR1 SGHNT, CDR2 YENEEA. The CDR3 nucleotides are TGTGCCAGCAGCCCGAGGGCCAGCCATGAGCAGTTCTTC. Encoded protein: CASSPRASHEQFF.

The chain employs TRBV30 and TRBJ2-5; D perhaps matches TRBD1 (5 bases). V was trimmed by 3 bases and J by 8 bases, leaving 13 bases between them. CDR3 length equals 12 residues. Germline V CDR1 and CDR2: GTSNPN, SVGIG (reference sequence). In DNA form, the CDR3 reads TGTGCCTGGAGACCAGCGCAGGGAACCCAGTACTTC. The encoded protein is CAWRPAQGTQYF.

The J gene is TRBJ2-5, the V gene TRBV6-5; D perhaps matches TRBD2 (6 bases). V dropped 3 bases and J dropped 7 bases, with 6 bases sitting between them. This CDR3 contains 11 residues. The V gene's germline CDR1 is MNHEY and CDR2 SVGAGI. CDR3 sequence reads: CASSYSGTQYF. CDR3 nucleotides: TGTGCCAGCAGTTATAGCGGGACCCAGTACTTC.

The rearrangement links TRBV3-1 (or the pseudogene TRBV3-2) to TRBJ2-2, with 13 bases matching TRBD2. V shed 3 bases, J shed 7 bases, and the junction held 8 bases outside the gene matches. The CDR3 totals 17 residues. The V gene's germline CDR1 is LGHDT and CDR2 YNNKEL (reference sequence). The CDR3 loop is CASSHALAGGLSGELFF. The CDR3 region has the DNA TGTGCCAGCAGCCACGCACTAGCGGGGGGGCTAAGCGGGGAGCTGTTTTTT.

The V and J genes are TRBV6-1 and TRBJ1-2; possibly TRBD1 for D (6 bases). CDR3 length: 15 residues. The germline CDR1 and CDR2 sequences are MNHNS and SASEGT. V dropped 2 bases and J dropped 4 bases, with 14 bases sitting between them. The CDR3 protein is CASSETRGGSYGYTF. CDR3 DNA sequence: TGTGCCAGCAGTGAAACCCGTGGGGGCAGCTATGGCTACACCTTC.

In its sample, this clone was seen once. The V gene is TRBV12-5, the J gene TRBJ2-3; D call uncertain. This CDR3 has 11 amino acids. V dropped 5 bases and J dropped 9 bases, with 9 bases sitting between them. Germline V gene data show CDR1 as LGHNT and CDR2 as FRNRAP. CDR3 amino acids: CASGLGETQYF. For the CDR3, the DNA is TGTGCTAGTGGTCTGGGCGAGACGCAGTATTTT.

This rearrangement joins TRBV7-2 to TRBJ2-2; 8 positions agree with TRBD1. Germline V gene lookup returns CDR1 SGHTA and CDR2 FQGNSA. Unmatched junction bases numbered 5, after V lost 4 bases and J lost 4 bases. This CDR3 spans 15 amino acids. The CDR3 region is CASSSGQGFTGELFF. CDR3 DNA: TGTGCCAGCAGCTCAGGACAGGGCTTCACCGGGGAGCTGTTTTTT.

In its sample, this clone was seen once. The chain has TRBV5-6 and TRBJ2-5; D is perhaps TRBD1 (5 bases). The CDR3 sequence is 14 residues long. Germline V gene sequence: CDR1 SGHDT, CDR2 YYEEEE. Between the trimmed V and J ends, which lost 4 bases and 1 base, there was a span of 11 bases. In nucleotides, the CDR3 is TGTGCCAGCAGCCCGTTCACAGGCCAAGAGACCCAGTACTTC. Residues: CASSPFTGQETQYF. Together with reference TRBV5-6 and TRBJ2-5, the CDR3 gives the full variable domain: DAGVTQSPTHLIKTRGQQVTLRCSPKSGHDTVSWYQQALGQGPQFIFQYYEEEERQRGNFPDRFSGHQFPNYSSELNVNALLLGDSALYLCASSPFTGQETQYFGPGTRLLVL.